The 18 T cell receptor beta chains listed next were all sequenced from one sample in a study of molecular identifiers for immune sequencing clone quantification. In TCRdb, the PCR reads were re-called with MiXCR into one record per CDR3 protein. The data contain about 300,000 distinct CDR3 sequences, 20% to 25% of them singletons. Sequenced sample: naive CD8+ T cells from blood, with Jurkat cell RNA spiked in. Described subset: FACS-sorted CD8+CD4-CCR7+CD45RA+ naive T cells. The source is a human donor in good health. Some libraries in this study had Jurkat cell RNA spiked in.

Points on this clonotype: Possible read error: a much larger clone is one base away. The rearrangement joins TRBV20-1 to TRBJ1-1; possible D gene TRBD1, 5 bases. The CDR3 is 15 residues long. CDR1 is DFQATT and CDR2 is SNEGSKA in the germline V gene (reference sequence). V shed 1 base and J shed 0 bases, with 12 bases lying between them. CDR3 bases: TGCAGTGCTAGAGGGATGCGGGGGATGAACACTGAAGCTTTCTTT. Its protein product is CSARGMRGMNTEAFF.

For this clonotype: A much larger clone lies a single base off, so this may be a read error. The chain recombines TRBV21-1 with TRBJ1-4; the D call TRBD1 from the table was never checked on the DNA. TRBV21-1 is a pseudogene segment. The CDR3 is made up of 19 amino acids. The CDR3 spells CASSREDRAISRTNEKLFF. The CDR3 nucleotides are TGTGCCAGCAGCAGAGAAGACAGGGCTATATCTCGAACTAATGAAAAACTGTTTTTT.

As regards this clonotype: This may come from a read error, since a much larger clone is one base off. The chain uses TRBV19 and TRBJ2-1; tentatively, D is TRBD1 (6 bases). The CDR3 has 14 residues. CDR1 and CDR2 (germline): LNHDA, SQIVND (reference sequence). The CDR3 is CAAGQGSSYNKQFF. The CDR3 DNA reads as TGTGCCGCCGGGCAGGGGTCCTCCTACAATAAGCAGTTCTTC.

In this sample, this clonotype turned up many times. The chain joins TRBV14 to TRBJ2-7; D perhaps matches TRBD1 (5 bases). The length of the CDR3 is 15 residues. The germline V gene encodes CDR1 SGHDN and CDR2 FVKESK. V dropped 0 bases and J dropped 3 bases, with 12 bases sitting between them. CDR3 bases: TGTGCCAGCAGCCAAGATGCAGGGTTCGTCTACGAGCAGTACTTC. Its translation: CASSQDAGFVYEQYF.

With regard to this clonotype: This clone may be a read error of a much larger clone one base away. The V call is TRBV30, the J call TRBJ2-3, with 7 bases aligning to TRBD1. The CDR3 consists of 13 residues. The germline V gene encodes CDR1 GTSNPN and CDR2 SVGIG (reference sequence). The CDR3 spells CAMDRPDPDTQCF. For the CDR3, the DNA is TGTGCGATGGACAGGCCTGACCCAGATACGCAGTGTTTT. Variable domain in full (rest from reference TRBV30 and TRBJ2-3): SQTIHQWPATLVQPVGSPLSLECTVEGTSNPNLYWYRQAAGRGLQLLFYSVGIGQISSEVPQNLSASRPQDRQFILSSKKLLLSDSGFYLCAMDRPDPDTQCFGPGTRLTVL.

This clonotype was detected many times. The rearrangement links TRBV4-3 to TRBJ2-7, with D perhaps TRBD1 (6 bases). This CDR3 has 15 amino acids. Trimming cost V 1 base and J 2 bases, with 12 bases left between them. The germline gives CDR1 LGHNA, CDR2 YSLEER. CDR3 bases: TGCGCCAGCAGCCAAGGTCAGGGGAAGACCTACGAGCAGTACTTC. Translated: CASSQGQGKTYEQYF.

This clonotype has only a few counts. The J gene is TRBJ2-7, the V gene TRBV14; D unresolved. The CDR3 length is 14 residues. V dropped 5 bases and J dropped 1 base, with 12 bases sitting between them. Germline-derived CDR1 and CDR2 are SGHDN and FVKESK. CDR3 nucleotide sequence: TGTGCCAGCAGCACCCTCGTTCTTTCCTACGAGCAGTACTTC. As protein: CASSTLVLSYEQYF.

This clonotype occurred many times. The rearrangement joins TRBV11-2 to TRBJ1-4; D is unresolved. The CDR3 is 14 amino acids. Between the trimmed V and J ends, which lost 4 bases and 7 bases, there was a span of 13 bases. Germline CDR1 and CDR2: SGHAT and FQNNGV. The CDR3 spells CASSWTALGEKLFF. The CDR3 DNA follows: TGTGCCAGCAGCTGGACGGCACTGGGTGAAAAACTGTTTTTT. Using reference TRBV11-2 and TRBJ1-4 for the parts outside the CDR3, the full variable domain is EAGVAQSPRYKIIEKRQSVAFWCNPISGHATLYWYQQILGQGPKLLIQFQNNGVVDDSQLPKDRFSAERLKGVDSTLKIQPAKLEDSAVYLCASSWTALGEKLFFGSGTQLSVL.

This clonotype was seen ten or more times. The chain joins TRBV7-8 to TRBJ2-3; D is undetermined. The CDR3 runs 13 residues. V dropped 7 bases and J dropped 0 bases, with 8 bases sitting between them. Germline values: CDR1 SGHVS, CDR2 FQNEAQ. CDR3 in DNA: TGTGCCAGCAAGTCAGCGAGCACAGATACGCAGTATTTT. It translates to CASKSASTDTQYF. The variable domain in full, completed from reference TRBV7-8 and TRBJ2-3, reads GAGVSQSPRYKVAKRGQDVALRCDPISGHVSLFWYQQALGQGPEFLTYFQNEAQLDKSGLPSDRFFAERPEGSVSTLKIQRTQQEDSAVYLCASKSASTDTQYFGPGTRLTVL.

The chain links TRBV13 to TRBJ2-3, with no clear D. Per germline, CDR1 PRHDT and CDR2 FYEKMQ (reference sequence). V lost 5 bases, J lost 1 base, and 22 bases lay in between. There are 18 residues in the CDR3. CDR3 sequence: CASSLDQVSTPGTDTQYF. CDR3 in DNA: TGTGCCAGCAGCCTTGATCAAGTATCGACCCCAGGCACAGATACGCAGTATTTT. Supplemented by reference TRBV13 and TRBJ2-3, the full variable domain reads AAGVIQSPRHLIKEKRETATLKCYPIPRHDTVYWYQQGPGQDPQFLISFYEKMQSDKGSIPDRFSAQQFSDYHSELNMSSLELGDSALYFCASSLDQVSTPGTDTQYFGPGTRLTVL.

This clonotype was found many times. The chain recombines TRBV29-1 with TRBJ2-1, with 10 positions matching TRBD2. The CDR3 covers 14 residues. Germline V gives CDR1 SQVTM, CDR2 ANQGSEA. Unmatched junction bases numbered 7, after V lost 6 bases and J lost 5 bases. CDR3 residues: CSVPGLATHNEQFF. The CDR3 coding sequence is TGCAGCGTCCCGGGACTAGCGACTCACAATGAGCAGTTCTTC.

Ten or more counts support this clonotype. The chain carries TRBV4-1 and TRBJ1-4; perhaps TRBD1 as D (6 bases). Trimming stripped 4 bases from V and 3 bases from J, with 15 bases between. CDR1 is MGHRA and CDR2 is YSYEKL in the germline V gene. The CDR3 totals 16 residues. The CDR3, as DNA: TGCGCCAGCAGCCGAAGCGGGGGCTCGTCTAATGAAAAACTGTTTTTT. Translated, it gives CASSRSGGSSNEKLFF.

This chain uses TRBV11-3 with TRBJ2-1; 11 nucleotides line up with TRBD2. This CDR3 region has 15 residues. The junction had 3 bases not matched to a gene; V was cut back by 4 bases and J by 4 bases. Germline assignment: CDR1 SGHNT and CDR2 YENEEA. In nucleotides, the CDR3 is TGTGCCAGCAGCTCGGGACTAGCGGCGTACAATGAGCAGTTCTTC. It encodes CASSSGLAAYNEQFF. Full variable domain (outside the CDR3, taken from reference TRBV11-3 and TRBJ2-1): EAGVVQSPRYKIIEKKQPVAFWCNPISGHNTLYWYLQNLGQGPELLIRYENEEAVDDSQLPKDRFSAERLKGVDSTLKIQPAELGDSAVYLCASSSGLAAYNEQFFGPGTRLTVL.

This clonotype has a count of ten or more. The gene calls are TRBV27 and TRBJ1-1; D gene unclear. V was cut by 8 bases and J by 4 bases, with 14 bases left in between. The CDR3 consists of 13 residues. CDR1 MNHEY and CDR2 SMNVEV come from the germline V gene (reference sequence). The CDR3 loop is CASRDLGGTEAFF. Written as DNA, the CDR3 is TGTGCCAGCCGCGACCTGGGTGGCACTGAAGCTTTCTTT.

This clonotype was seen ten or more times. The V and J genes are TRBV7-6 and TRBJ1-5; TRBD1 matches at 11 bases. Trimming removed 4 bases from V and 6 bases from J; junction bases left unmatched: 2. The V gene's germline CDR1 is SGHVS and CDR2 FNYEAQ. CDR3 length: 14 residues. In DNA, the CDR3 is TGTGCCAGCAGCTCGGACAGGGGGCCTCAGCCCCAGCATTTT. This gives the protein CASSSDRGPQPQHF.

This clonotype occurred many times. The V and J genes are TRBV6-5 and TRBJ2-3; D is possibly TRBD2 (5 bases). The germline V gene has CDR1 MNHEY and CDR2 SVGAGI. The CDR3 length is 14 residues. V shed 7 bases and J shed 2 bases, with 13 bases lying between them. CDR3 region: CASKQTTNTDTQYF. CDR3 coding DNA: TGTGCCAGCAAACAGACTACCAACACAGATACGCAGTATTTT.

This clonotype was recorded at least ten times. The gene calls are TRBV5-5 and TRBJ2-1, with 7 bases that match TRBD1. Germline trimming cut 3 bases from V and 9 bases from J; bases unmatched to any gene: 6. This CDR3 region has 13 residues. Germline lookup yields CDR1 SGHKS and CDR2 YYEKEE (reference sequence). CDR3 sequence: CASSWVQGIEQFF. As DNA, the CDR3 is TGTGCCAGCAGCTGGGTACAGGGGATTGAGCAGTTCTTC.

The gene calls are TRBV20-1 and TRBJ2-7; D unclear. Trimming stripped 6 bases from V and 3 bases from J, with 15 bases between. CDR3 size: 13 residues. Germline V gene data show CDR1 as DFQATT and CDR2 as SNEGSKA (reference sequence). CDR3 protein: CSAIPRALYEQYF. The CDR3 DNA reads TGCAGTGCCATTCCTCGGGCCCTCTACGAGCAGTACTTC.